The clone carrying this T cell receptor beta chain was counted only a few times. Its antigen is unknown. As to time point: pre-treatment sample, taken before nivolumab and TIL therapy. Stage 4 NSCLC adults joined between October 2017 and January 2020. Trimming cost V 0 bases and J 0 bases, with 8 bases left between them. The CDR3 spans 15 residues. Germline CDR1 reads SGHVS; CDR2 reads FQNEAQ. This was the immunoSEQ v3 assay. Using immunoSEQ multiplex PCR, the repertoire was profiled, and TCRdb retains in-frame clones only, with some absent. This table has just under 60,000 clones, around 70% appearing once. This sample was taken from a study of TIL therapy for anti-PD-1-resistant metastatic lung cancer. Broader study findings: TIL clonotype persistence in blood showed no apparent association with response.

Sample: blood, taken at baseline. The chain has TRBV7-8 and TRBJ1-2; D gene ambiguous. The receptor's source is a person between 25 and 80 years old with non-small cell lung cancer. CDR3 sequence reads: CASSLADGPNYGYTF. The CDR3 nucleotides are TGTGCCAGCAGCTTAGCTGACGGCCCTAACTATGGCTACACCTTC.